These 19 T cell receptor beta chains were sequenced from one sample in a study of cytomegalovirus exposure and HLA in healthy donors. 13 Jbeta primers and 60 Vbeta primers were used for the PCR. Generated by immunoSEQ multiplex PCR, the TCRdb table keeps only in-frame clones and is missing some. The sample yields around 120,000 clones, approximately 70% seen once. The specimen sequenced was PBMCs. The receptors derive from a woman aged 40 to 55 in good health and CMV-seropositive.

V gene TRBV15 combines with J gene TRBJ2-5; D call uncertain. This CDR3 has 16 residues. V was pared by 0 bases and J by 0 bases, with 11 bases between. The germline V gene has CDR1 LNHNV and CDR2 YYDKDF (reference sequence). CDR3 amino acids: CATSRDRSENQETQYF. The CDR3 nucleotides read TGTGCCACCAGCAGAGATCGATCGGAGAACCAAGAGACCCAGTACTTC.

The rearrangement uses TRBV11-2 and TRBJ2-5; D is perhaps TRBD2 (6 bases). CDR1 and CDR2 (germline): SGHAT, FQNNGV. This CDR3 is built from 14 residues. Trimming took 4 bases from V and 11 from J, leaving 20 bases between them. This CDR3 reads CASSWPGLQYGQYF. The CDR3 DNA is TGTGCCAGCAGCTGGCCGGGACTTCAATACGGGCAGTACTTC.

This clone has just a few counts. CDR3 in DNA: TGTGCCAGCAGTTTGGCGACAGCGAACACCGGGGAGCTGTTTTTT. It specifies CASSLATANTGELFF. The chain combines TRBV28 with TRBJ2-2; a weak D match, TRBD1 (5 bases). This CDR3 is built from 15 residues. Trimming took off 3 bases at V and 0 bases at J, with 8 bases between the two ends. CDR1 is MDHEN and CDR2 is SYDVKM in the germline V gene.

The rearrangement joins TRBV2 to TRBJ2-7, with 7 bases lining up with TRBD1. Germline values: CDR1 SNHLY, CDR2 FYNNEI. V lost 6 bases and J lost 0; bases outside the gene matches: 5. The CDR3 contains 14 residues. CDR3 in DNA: TGTGCCAGCAGAGACTCAGGGGGCTCCTACGAGCAGTACTTC. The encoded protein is CASRDSGGSYEQYF.

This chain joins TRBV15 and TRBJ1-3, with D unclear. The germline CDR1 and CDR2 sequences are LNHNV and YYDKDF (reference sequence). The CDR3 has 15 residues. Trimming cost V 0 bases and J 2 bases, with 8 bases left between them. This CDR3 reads CATSREVTAGNTIYF. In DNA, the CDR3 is TGTGCCACCAGCAGAGAAGTAACAGCTGGAAACACCATATATTTT.

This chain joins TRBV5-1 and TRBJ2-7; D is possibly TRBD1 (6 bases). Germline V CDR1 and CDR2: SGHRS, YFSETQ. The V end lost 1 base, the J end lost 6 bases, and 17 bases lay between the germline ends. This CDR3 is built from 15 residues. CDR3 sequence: CASSLTIQGSGEQYF. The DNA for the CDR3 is TGCGCCAGCAGCTTGACAATACAGGGATCTGGCGAGCAGTACTTC. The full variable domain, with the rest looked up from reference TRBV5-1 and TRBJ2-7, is KAGVTQTPRYLIKTRGQQVTLSCSPISGHRSVSWYQQTPGQGLQFLFEYFSETQRNKGNFPGRFSGRQFSNSRSEMNVSTLELGDSALYLCASSLTIQGSGEQYFGPGTRLTVT.

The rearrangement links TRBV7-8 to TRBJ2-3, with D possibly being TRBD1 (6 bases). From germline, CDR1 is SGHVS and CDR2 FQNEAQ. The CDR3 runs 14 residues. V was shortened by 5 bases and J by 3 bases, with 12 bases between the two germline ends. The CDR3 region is CASSLSQGTDTQYF. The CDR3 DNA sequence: TGTGCCAGCAGCCTCTCCCAGGGGACAGATACGCAGTATTTT. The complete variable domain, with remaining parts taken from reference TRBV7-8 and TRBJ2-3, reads GAGVSQSPRYKVAKRGQDVALRCDPISGHVSLFWYQQALGQGPEFLTYFQNEAQLDKSGLPSDRFFAERPEGSVSTLKIQRTQQEDSAVYLCASSLSQGTDTQYFGPGTRLTVL.

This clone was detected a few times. CDR3 in amino acids: CASSINARDTQYF. Here the CDR3 DNA reads TGTGCCAGTAGTATAAACGCCCGGGATACGCAGTATTTT. V is TRBV19 and J is TRBJ2-3; D remains unclear. Germline V gene sequence: CDR1 LNHDA, CDR2 SQIVND (reference sequence). The CDR3 sequence is 13 residues long. V was shortened by 2 bases and J by 6 bases, with 9 bases between the two germline ends. The variable domain in full, with the rest retrieved from reference TRBV19 and TRBJ2-3, is DGGITQSPKYLFRKEGQNVTLSCEQNLNHDAMYWYRQDPGQGLRLIYYSQIVNDFQKGDIAEGYSVSREKKESFPLTVTSAQKNPTAFYLCASSINARDTQYFGPGTRLTVL.

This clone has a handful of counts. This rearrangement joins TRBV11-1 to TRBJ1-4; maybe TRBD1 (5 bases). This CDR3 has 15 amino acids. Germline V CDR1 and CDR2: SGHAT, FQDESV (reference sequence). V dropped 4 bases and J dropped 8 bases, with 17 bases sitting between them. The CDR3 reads CASSSWTQGGEKLFF. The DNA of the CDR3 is TGTGCCAGCAGCTCATGGACACAAGGAGGGGAAAAACTGTTTTTT.

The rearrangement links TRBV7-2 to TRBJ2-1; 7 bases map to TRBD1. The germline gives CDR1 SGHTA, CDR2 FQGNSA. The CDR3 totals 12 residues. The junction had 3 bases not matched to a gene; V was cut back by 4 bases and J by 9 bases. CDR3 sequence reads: CASSSYRGEQFF. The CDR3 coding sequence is TGTGCCAGCAGCTCCTACAGGGGTGAGCAGTTCTTC.

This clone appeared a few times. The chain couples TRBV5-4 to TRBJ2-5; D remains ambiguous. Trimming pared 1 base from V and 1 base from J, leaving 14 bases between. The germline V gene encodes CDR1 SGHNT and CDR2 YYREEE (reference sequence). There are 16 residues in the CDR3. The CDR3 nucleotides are TGTGCCAGCAGCTTGATGCGGCAGTCAGCCCAAGAGACCCAGTACTTC. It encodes CASSLMRQSAQETQYF.

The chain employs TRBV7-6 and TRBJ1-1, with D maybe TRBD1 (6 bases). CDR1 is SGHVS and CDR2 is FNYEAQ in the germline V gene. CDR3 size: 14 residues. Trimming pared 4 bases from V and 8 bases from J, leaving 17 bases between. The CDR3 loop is CASSSPFEGVEAFF. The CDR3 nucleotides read TGTGCCAGCAGCTCCCCTTTCGAGGGGGTCGAAGCTTTCTTT.

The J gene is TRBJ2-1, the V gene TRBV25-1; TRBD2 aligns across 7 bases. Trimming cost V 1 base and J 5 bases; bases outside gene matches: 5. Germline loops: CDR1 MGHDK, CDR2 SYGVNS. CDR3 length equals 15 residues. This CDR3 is CASSEFAGVDNEQFF. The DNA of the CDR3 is TGTGCCAGCAGTGAATTCGCGGGAGTCGACAATGAGCAGTTCTTC. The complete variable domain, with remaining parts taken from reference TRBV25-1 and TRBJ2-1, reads EADIYQTPRYLVIGTGKKITLECSQTMGHDKMYWYQQDPGMELHLIHYSYGVNSTEKGDLSSESTVSRIRTEHFPLTLESARPSHTSQYLCASSEFAGVDNEQFFGPGTRLTVL.

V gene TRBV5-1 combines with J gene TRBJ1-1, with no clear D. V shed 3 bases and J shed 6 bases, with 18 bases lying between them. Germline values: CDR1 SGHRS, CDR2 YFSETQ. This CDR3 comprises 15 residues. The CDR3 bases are TGCGCCAGCAGCTACACGTTCTCAGGAACTCCTGAAGCTTTCTTT. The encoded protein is CASSYTFSGTPEAFF. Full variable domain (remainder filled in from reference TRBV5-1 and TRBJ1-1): KAGVTQTPRYLIKTRGQQVTLSCSPISGHRSVSWYQQTPGQGLQFLFEYFSETQRNKGNFPGRFSGRQFSNSRSEMNVSTLELGDSALYLCASSYTFSGTPEAFFGQGTRLTVV.

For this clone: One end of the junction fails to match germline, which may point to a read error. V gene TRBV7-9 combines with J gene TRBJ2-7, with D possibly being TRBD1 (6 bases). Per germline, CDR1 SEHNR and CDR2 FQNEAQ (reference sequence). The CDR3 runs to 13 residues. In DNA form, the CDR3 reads TGTTCCAGCAGCGTTGGGACAACCTACGAGCAGTACTTC. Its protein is CSSSVGTTYEQYF.

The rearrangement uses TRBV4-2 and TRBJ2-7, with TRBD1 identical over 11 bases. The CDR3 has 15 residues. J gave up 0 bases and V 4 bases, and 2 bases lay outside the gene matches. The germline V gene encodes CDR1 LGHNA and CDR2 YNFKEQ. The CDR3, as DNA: TGTGCCAGCAGCCCGGACAGGGGGCGCTCCTACGAGCAGTACTTC. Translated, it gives CASSPDRGRSYEQYF.

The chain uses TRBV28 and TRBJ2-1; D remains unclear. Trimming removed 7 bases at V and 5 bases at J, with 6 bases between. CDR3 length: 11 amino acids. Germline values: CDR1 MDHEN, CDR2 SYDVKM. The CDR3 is CASILNNEQFF. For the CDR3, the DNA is TGTGCCAGCATCCTTAACAATGAGCAGTTCTTC.

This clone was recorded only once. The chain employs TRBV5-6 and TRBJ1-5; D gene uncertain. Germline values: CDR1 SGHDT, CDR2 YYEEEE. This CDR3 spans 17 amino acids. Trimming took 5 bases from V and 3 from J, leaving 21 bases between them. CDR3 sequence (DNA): TGTGCCAGCAGGAGTTCCCTAGGCGTTGCAAACAATCAGCCCCAGCATTTT. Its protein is CASRSSLGVANNQPQHF.

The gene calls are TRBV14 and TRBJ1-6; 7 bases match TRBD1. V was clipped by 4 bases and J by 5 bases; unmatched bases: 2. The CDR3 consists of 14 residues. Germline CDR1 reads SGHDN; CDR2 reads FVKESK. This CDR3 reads CASSLTGNNSPLHF. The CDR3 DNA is TGTGCCAGCAGCCTGACAGGGAATAATTCACCCCTCCACTTT.